These 25 T cell receptor beta chains were sequenced from one sample in a study of blood T cell repertoires in COVID-19. Generated by immunoSEQ multiplex PCR, the TCRdb table keeps only in-frame clones and is missing some. Among 210,000 or so clones listed, 83% were seen once. The sequenced material came from PBMCs or T cells enriched from blood (not recorded which). These receptor sequences come from a woman aged 45 to 65 who had been exposed to COVID-19.

The chain carries TRBV7-2 and TRBJ1-2, with D maybe TRBD1 (6 bases). Trimming removed 0 bases at V and 5 bases at J, with 10 bases between. This CDR3 is 14 amino acids long. Germline lookup yields CDR1 SGHTA and CDR2 FQGNSA. The CDR3 spells CASSLAPQGYGYTF. In DNA, the CDR3 is TGTGCCAGCAGCTTAGCCCCTCAGGGGTATGGCTACACCTTC.

The genes are TRBV6-1 and TRBJ2-7; TRBD1 aligns across 9 bases. The V segment lost 2 bases and the J segment 4 bases; nucleotides outside the gene matches: 12. This CDR3 has 17 residues. Germline V gene sequence: CDR1 MNHNS, CDR2 SASEGT. The CDR3 nucleotides are TGTGCCAGCAGTGAATTTCACTCGGGACAGGGAACTTACGAGCAGTACTTC. It is translated as CASSEFHSGQGTYEQYF.

V usage is TRBV7-2 and J usage is TRBJ2-3, with 8 positions matching TRBD2. Germline CDR1 SGHTA, CDR2 FQGNSA. With 4 bases clipped from V and 2 bases from J, the junction kept 8 bases outside the gene matches. The CDR3 covers 16 residues. The chain's CDR3 is CASSSRLAQLTDTQYF. CDR3 coding DNA: TGTGCCAGCAGCTCCCGACTAGCGCAACTCACAGATACGCAGTATTTT.

The gene calls are TRBV24-1 and TRBJ1-5; D not certain. Trimming cost V 5 bases and J 0 bases, with 7 bases left between them. Per germline, CDR1 KGHDR and CDR2 SFDVKD. CDR3 length equals 14 residues. The DNA of the CDR3 is TGTGCCACCAGTGCTCGTTATAGCAATCAGCCCCAGCATTTT. It yields the protein CATSARYSNQPQHF.

This chain uses TRBV6-1 with TRBJ2-3; D possibly corresponds to TRBD1 (5 bases). Per germline, CDR1 MNHNS and CDR2 SASEGT. Trimming took 3 bases from V and 1 from J, leaving 11 bases between them. The CDR3 runs 15 residues. Written as DNA, the CDR3 is TGTGCCAGCAGTGACAGGGTTATTGGCACAGATACGCAGTATTTT. Translated: CASSDRVIGTDTQYF.

The gene calls are TRBV10-2 and TRBJ1-4; maybe TRBD1 (6 bases). The germline V gene has CDR1 WSHSY and CDR2 SAAADI. Trimming took 3 bases from V and 4 from J, leaving 12 bases between them. CDR3 length equals 15 residues. The CDR3 loop reads CASSDRTAFNEKLFF. The CDR3 DNA reads as TGCGCCAGCAGTGACCGGACAGCCTTTAATGAAAAACTGTTTTTT.

This clone was counted once. This chain links TRBV2 with TRBJ1-2; no firm D call. This CDR3 has 15 residues. Germline CDR1 and CDR2: SNHLY and FYNNEI. Deletions cut 2 bases from V and 3 bases from J, with 13 bases between. The CDR3 protein is CASSELGEVDYGYTF. CDR3 coding DNA: TGTGCCAGCAGTGAACTTGGGGAGGTGGACTATGGCTACACCTTC.

The chain has TRBV9 and TRBJ2-3; D possibly corresponds to TRBD1 (6 bases). V dropped 3 bases and J dropped 1 base, with 21 bases sitting between them. CDR1 SGDLS and CDR2 YYNGEE come from the germline V gene. The length of the CDR3 is 18 residues. The CDR3 DNA follows: TGTGCCAGCAGCGCCCGAGACAGGTCCTCTCCTGGCACAGATACGCAGTATTTT. Translated, it gives CASSARDRSSPGTDTQYF.

The V and J genes are TRBV28 and TRBJ2-2, with 11 bases aligning to TRBD2. The CDR3 loop spans 17 amino acids. The germline V gene has CDR1 MDHEN and CDR2 SYDVKM. With 8 bases clipped from V and 6 bases from J, the junction kept 14 bases outside the gene matches. CDR3 DNA: TGTGCCAGCTCCAGTTTTAGCGAACTAGCGGGAGCCGGGGAGCTGTTTTTT. This encodes CASSSFSELAGAGELFF.

The V and J genes are TRBV30 and TRBJ1-6, with 9 bases that match TRBD1. The ends lost 3 bases at V and 10 bases at J; junction bases unmatched: 4. The CDR3 has 13 residues. In germline, CDR1 is GTSNPN, CDR2 SVGIG (reference sequence). This chain's CDR3 is CAWRDRGISPLHF. The CDR3 region has the DNA TGTGCCTGGAGGGACAGGGGAATCTCACCCCTCCACTTT.

This chain connects TRBV3-1 (or the pseudogene TRBV3-2) to TRBJ1-5; 9 bases map to TRBD1. With V trimmed by 4 bases and J by 9 bases, 7 bases remained unmatched. The CDR3 runs to 14 residues. The V gene's germline CDR1 is LGHDT and CDR2 YNNKEL (reference sequence). CDR3 protein: CASSPGTGTPPQHF. The DNA of the CDR3 is TGTGCCAGCAGCCCAGGGACAGGGACCCCGCCCCAGCATTTT.

The J gene is TRBJ1-6, the V gene TRBV2; unclear D gene. The germline gives CDR1 SNHLY, CDR2 FYNNEI. The CDR3 runs to 14 residues. V lost 3 bases to trimming and J lost 7 bases, with 10 bases between them. The CDR3 DNA reads TGTGCCAGCAGTGAGACGCGCGGGAATTCACCCCTCCACTTT. Amino acids: CASSETRGNSPLHF.

V gene TRBV11-2 combines with J gene TRBJ1-2; 11 bases are shared with TRBD1. Germline CDR1 and CDR2: SGHAT and FQNNGV. V trimming: 4 bases; J trimming: 5 bases; junction bases outside the gene matches: 6. CDR3 length: 15 amino acids. The CDR3 loop is CASSSGQGASYGYTF. The DNA for the CDR3 is TGTGCCAGCAGCTCAGGACAGGGGGCATCATATGGCTACACCTTC.

The rearrangement joins TRBV24-1 to TRBJ1-1; possibly TRBD1 for D (6 bases). Germline V lookup: CDR1 KGHDR, CDR2 SFDVKD. V gave up 2 bases and J gave up 4 bases, with 13 bases separating them. The CDR3 is made up of 15 amino acids. The chain's CDR3 is CATSDSGGPSTEAFF. Here the CDR3 DNA reads TGTGCCACCAGTGATTCCGGGGGGCCAAGCACTGAAGCTTTCTTT.

This clone showed up just once. V is TRBV19 and J is TRBJ1-5; D might be TRBD1 (5 bases). Per germline, CDR1 LNHDA and CDR2 SQIVND (reference sequence). The CDR3 consists of 12 residues. Trimming took 6 bases from V and 4 from J, leaving 7 bases between them. CDR3 nucleotide sequence: TGTGCCAGTAGGGACAAAAATCAGCCCCAGCATTTT. This gives the protein CASRDKNQPQHF.

V usage is TRBV12-5 and J usage is TRBJ2-6; D unclear. Trimming stripped 7 bases from V and 0 bases from J, with 16 bases between. Germline V lookup: CDR1 LGHNT, CDR2 FRNRAP. The CDR3 extends over 17 amino acids. This chain's CDR3 is CASAIRPHSSGANVLTF. The CDR3 region has the DNA TGTGCTAGTGCCATCAGACCTCACAGCTCTGGGGCCAACGTCCTGACTTTC.

The chain carries TRBV5-6 and TRBJ1-3; D is uncertain. This CDR3 spans 17 amino acids. Trimming pared 3 bases from V and 1 base from J, leaving 17 bases between. Germline V gives CDR1 SGHDT, CDR2 YYEEEE. The CDR3 region has the DNA TGTGCCAGCAGCTCGGGTCAGATCCGGCTTTCTGGAAACACCATATATTTT. It encodes CASSSGQIRLSGNTIYF.

The chain has TRBV7-2 and TRBJ1-1; D remains unclear. The CDR3 is 13 amino acids. V was cut by 2 bases and J by 5 bases, with 9 bases left in between. Germline assignment: CDR1 SGHTA and CDR2 FQGNSA. The CDR3 protein is CASSLRGLTEAFF. The CDR3 region has the DNA TGTGCCAGCAGCTTAAGAGGCTTAACTGAAGCTTTCTTT.

CDR3 DNA sequence: TGCAGTGCTAGTATGGGGCTCAATCAGCCCCAGCATTTT. Amino acids: CSASMGLNQPQHF. This chain connects TRBV20-1 to TRBJ1-5; TRBD1 is a possible D gene (5 bases). CDR1 DFQATT and CDR2 SNEGSKA come from the germline V gene (reference sequence). This CDR3 is built from 13 residues. The V end was cut by 3 bases, the J end by 3 bases, with 9 bases between.

The V call is TRBV6-6, the J call TRBJ2-5; no clear D. The CDR3 contains 10 residues. V was clipped by 10 bases and J by 5 bases, with 8 bases between them. Germline CDR1 is MNHNY and CDR2 is SVGAGI (reference sequence). CDR3 DNA: TGTGCCACCGCCAGGGAGACCCAGTACTTC. This encodes CATARETQYF.

This clone appeared a single time. This chain joins TRBV4-1 and TRBJ1-1; D unclear. Between the trimmed V and J ends, which lost 1 base and 1 base, there was a span of 16 bases. The CDR3 loop spans 17 amino acids. Germline values: CDR1 MGHRA, CDR2 YSYEKL. CDR3 sequence reads: CASSQVKSSYGNTEAFF. CDR3 in DNA: TGCGCCAGCAGCCAAGTGAAGAGCTCCTATGGGAACACTGAAGCTTTCTTT.

The chain couples TRBV5-4 to TRBJ1-2, with D perhaps TRBD1 (6 bases). Trimming stripped 2 bases from V and 7 bases from J, with 12 bases between. The CDR3 length is 13 residues. Germline CDR1 SGHNT, CDR2 YYREEE (reference sequence). The CDR3 loop is CASSFPQGSGYTF. CDR3 nucleotide sequence: TGTGCCAGCAGCTTCCCACAGGGCAGTGGCTACACCTTC.

V and J are TRBV10-2 and TRBJ2-5, with 8 bases lining up with TRBD2. The CDR3 is made up of 11 amino acids. Germline V lookup: CDR1 WSHSY, CDR2 SAAADI. V trimming: 5 bases; J trimming: 10 bases; junction bases outside the gene matches: 3. The CDR3 DNA follows: TGCGCCAGCAGTACCGGGACTAGCCAGTACTTC. It codes for CASSTGTSQYF.

The DNA for the CDR3 is TGTGCCAGCAGATGGACAAAGGCTTACGAGCAGTACTTC. Its translation: CASRWTKAYEQYF. The chain joins TRBV2 to TRBJ2-7, with D possibly TRBD1 on 5 matching bases. The CDR3 extends over 13 amino acids. In germline, CDR1 is SNHLY, CDR2 FYNNEI. V lost 6 bases to trimming and J lost 4 bases, with 13 bases between them.

The chain combines TRBV7-2 with TRBJ2-5; TRBD2 aligns across 10 bases. Germline V CDR1 and CDR2: SGHTA, FQGNSA. The V gene end was trimmed by 10 bases and the J gene end by 8 bases; junction bases not matched to a gene: 13. CDR3 length: 14 residues. CDR3 in DNA: TGTGCCACCACAGAGGGACTAGCGTGGGGAACCCAGTACTTC. It translates to CATTEGLAWGTQYF.